This TCR beta chain was obtained from a study of shared clonotypes between healthy human individuals. Study-wide context: Three plates were used per donor for CD4 naive, three for CD4 memory, two for CD8 naive and one for CD8 memory.

Each of the donors was a healthy adult who was HIV-negative and had not had a recent acute infection or vaccination. Assay used: immunoSEQ multiplex PCR; TCRdb lists only in-frame clones, some missing. The profile shows about 1.5 million clones, approximately 98% of them singletons. Study results and limitations: An anticipated effect of sequencing depth on clonotype sharing among donors was recognized. Estimated richness was generally greater in naive than memory subsets.

A word on this clone: As yet, its antigen is unknown.

The CDR3 is 12 amino acids. V lost 5 bases, J lost 7 bases, and 8 bases lay in between. CDR1 MNHEY and CDR2 SMNVEV come from the germline V gene (reference sequence). The V and J genes are TRBV27 and TRBJ2-2, with D perhaps matching TRBD2 (5 bases). The receptor comes from a young man in good health. Material for sequencing was naive CD4+ T cells sorted from blood. Subset given: CD45RA+ positively selected. The CDR3 DNA sequence: TGTGCCAGCAGTAGGGAGATCGGGGAGCTGTTTTTT. Protein sequence: CASSREIGELFF.